Below, 8 T cell receptor beta chains from the same sample are listed, as sequenced in a study of CD4 T cells in relation to SARS-CoV-2 and coronaviruses. For these receptors, no antigen is known. Assay used: immunoSEQ multiplex PCR; TCRdb lists only in-frame clones, some missing. The data contain about 47,000 clones, over 75% of them singletons. The sample taken for sequencing was naive CD4+ T cells from PBMCs, cultured in vitro. As for subset: naive CD4+ T cells isolated by negative enrichment. Receptor source: an adult with COVID-19.

This clone was observed a single time. This chain uses TRBV11-1 with TRBJ2-3; the D is unclear. Germline CDR1 and CDR2: SGHAT and FQDESV (reference sequence). V was trimmed by 2 bases and J by 0 bases, leaving 6 bases between them. This CDR3 has 14 residues. The CDR3 protein is CASSLSQSTDTQYF. In DNA form, the CDR3 reads TGTGCCAGCAGCTTATCCCAAAGCACAGATACGCAGTATTTT. The full variable domain, with the rest looked up from reference TRBV11-1 and TRBJ2-3, is EAEVAQSPRYKITEKSQAVAFWCDPISGHATLYWYRQILGQGPELLVQFQDESVVDDSQLPKDRFSAERLKGVDSTLKIQPAELGDSAMYLCASSLSQSTDTQYFGPGTRLTVL.

V gene TRBV5-4 combines with J gene TRBJ2-7; tentatively, D is TRBD1 (6 bases). Germline V gives CDR1 SGHNT, CDR2 YYREEE (reference sequence). The CDR3 contains 14 residues. The V gene lost 1 base and the J gene lost 1 base, with 9 bases spanning the gap. CDR3 nucleotide sequence: TGTGCCAGCAGCTTGACAGGGAATTCCTACGAGCAGTACTTC. Its translation: CASSLTGNSYEQYF.

The gene calls are TRBV12-3 or TRBV12-4 and TRBJ2-5; TRBD1 aligns across 7 bases. CDR3 length: 12 amino acids. V was pared by 6 bases and J by 6 bases, with 4 bases of the junction left unmatched. DNA of the CDR3: TGTGCCAGCAGCCACAGGGGACAGACCCAGTACTTC. Its protein product is CASSHRGQTQYF.

This clone was picked up a small number of times. This chain connects TRBV5-4 to TRBJ2-4; D remains unclear. Germline V gives CDR1 SGHNT, CDR2 YYREEE (reference sequence). The V gene lost 4 bases and the J gene lost 1 base, with 9 bases spanning the gap. CDR3 length equals 14 residues. As DNA, the CDR3 is TGTGCCAGCAGCCATCAGTCGGCCAAAAACATTCAGTACTTC. Translated, it gives CASSHQSAKNIQYF.

J is TRBJ2-3 and V is TRBV6-5; 9 nucleotides agree with TRBD2. Germline V CDR1 and CDR2: MNHEY, SVGAGI. V gave up 2 bases and J gave up 2 bases; unmatched junction bases: 2. This CDR3 has 15 residues. CDR3 bases: TGTGCCAGCAGTTACGGGGGACTAGCCACAGATACGCAGTATTTT. Protein product: CASSYGGLATDTQYF.

This chain links TRBV15 with TRBJ1-4; D not resolved. Germline-derived CDR1 and CDR2 are LNHNV and YYDKDF (reference sequence). The CDR3 runs to 14 residues. Trimming took 1 base from V and 2 from J, leaving 5 bases between them. CDR3 DNA sequence: TGTGCCACCAGCAGAGTCAGGACTAATGAAAAACTGTTTTTT. This sequence encodes CATSRVRTNEKLFF.

A single count supports this clone. The chain is built from TRBV3-1 (or the pseudogene TRBV3-2) and TRBJ2-1; 12 bases agree with TRBD2. This CDR3 comprises 14 residues. CDR1 and CDR2 from the germline V gene are LGHDT and YNNKEL (reference sequence). Germline trimming cut 1 base from V and 9 bases from J; bases unmatched to any gene: 1. This chain's CDR3 is CASSQGLAGAEQFF. The DNA for the CDR3 is TGTGCCAGCAGCCAAGGACTAGCGGGAGCTGAGCAGTTCTTC.

The chain couples TRBV7-3 to TRBJ2-1; D possibly matches TRBD1 or TRBD2 (6 bases each). The CDR3 runs 15 residues. V dropped 0 bases and J dropped 10 bases, with 16 bases sitting between them. The germline CDR1 and CDR2 sequences are SGHTA and FQGTGA. CDR3 sequence (DNA): TGTGCCAGCAGCTTAACAGGAAGGGGGGCTGGGGAGCAGTTCTTC. Its translation: CASSLTGRGAGEQFF.